A single sample gave rise to the 21 T cell receptor beta chains below, sequenced in a study of T cell repertoires in cytomegalovirus infection. One entry per CDR3 protein results from TCRdb running MiXCR on the reads. The sample contains hundreds of thousands of distinct CDR3 sequences, 24% of which appear only once. Sequenced: CD8+ T cells from PBMCs. The receptors here all came from a human donor in good health (CMV status not recorded). Some clones in this sample may be carry-over from other donors' samples.

DNA for the CDR3: TGTGCCAGCAGTTCCCCGGGACTGATGGGCTACACCTTC. This codes for CASSSPGLMGYTF. This sequence joins TRBV27 and TRBJ1-2, with D perhaps matching TRBD1 (5 bases). CDR3 length: 13 amino acids. V was trimmed by 4 bases and J by 8 bases, leaving 14 bases between them. In germline, CDR1 is MNHEY, CDR2 SMNVEV (reference sequence).

This clonotype was detected a few times. V and J are TRBV6-2 or TRBV6-3 and TRBJ2-7, with D possibly being TRBD2 (5 bases). The germline gives CDR1 MNHEY, CDR2 SVGEGT. Trimming stripped 2 bases from V and 6 bases from J, with 8 bases between. This CDR3 has 12 residues. The CDR3 loop reads CASSYLRGEQYF. Written as DNA, the CDR3 is TGTGCCAGCAGTTACCTCCGGGGCGAGCAGTACTTC.

The sample holds many counts of this clonotype. The gene calls are TRBV7-8 and TRBJ2-5, with TRBD1 as a possible D gene (5 bases). The CDR3 runs to 14 residues. Trimming cost V 1 base and J 3 bases, with 9 bases left between them. Germline lookup yields CDR1 SGHVS and CDR2 FQNEAQ. The CDR3 DNA sequence: TGTGCCAGCAGCTTAGGTAGACAGAAAGAGACCCAGTACTTC. Protein: CASSLGRQKETQYF.

This chain links TRBV20-1 with TRBJ2-3; D is perhaps TRBD2 (6 bases). V lost 3 bases, J lost 3 bases, and 19 bases lay in between. CDR1 is DFQATT and CDR2 is SNEGSKA in the germline V gene (reference sequence). CDR3 size: 16 residues. CDR3 amino acids: CSASRRDFGLTDTQYF. The CDR3 bases are TGCAGTGCTAGTCGACGGGACTTCGGACTTACAGATACGCAGTATTTT.

On this clonotype: A much larger clone differs by one base, so this may be a read error. This chain uses TRBV7-2 with TRBJ2-7; a weak D match, TRBD2 (6 bases). The V gene lost 2 bases and the J gene lost 2 bases, with 22 bases spanning the gap. Germline V lookup: CDR1 SGHTA, CDR2 FQGNSA. This CDR3 region has 18 residues. CDR3 in DNA: TGTGCCAGCAGCTTAAAAAGTGTTGGGAGCGGGTTTACCTACGAGCAGTACTTC. This encodes CASSLKSVGSGFTYEQYF. The full variable domain, in which reference TRBV7-2 and TRBJ2-7 provide the parts outside the CDR3, is GAGVSQSPSNKVTEKGKDVELRCDPISGHTALYWYRQSLGQGLEFLIYFQGNSAPDKSGLPSDRFSAERTGGSVSTLTIQRTQQEDSAVYLCASSLKSVGSGFTYEQYFGPGTRLTVT.

In its sample, this clonotype was seen many times. The chain joins TRBV7-2 to TRBJ1-6, with D hard to call. Between the trimmed V and J ends, which lost 1 base and 5 bases, there was a span of 9 bases. CDR3 length: 15 amino acids. Per the germline V gene, CDR1 is SGHTA and CDR2 is FQGNSA. DNA of the CDR3: TGTGCCAGCAGCTTAGTGGCAGCCGATAATTCACCCCTCCACTTT. This sequence encodes CASSLVAADNSPLHF.

This clonotype was seen only a few times. V gene TRBV6-1 combines with J gene TRBJ1-2; D is undetermined. This CDR3 comprises 14 residues. Germline V gene sequence: CDR1 MNHNS, CDR2 SASEGT. V was pared by 1 base and J by 8 bases, with 14 bases between. The CDR3 is CASSEGPLAEGYTF. For the CDR3, the DNA is TGTGCCAGCAGTGAAGGACCATTGGCGGAGGGCTACACCTTC.

This clonotype was seen only a few times. The chain employs TRBV19 and TRBJ1-1; 10 nucleotides agree with TRBD1. Germline-derived CDR1 and CDR2 are LNHDA and SQIVND (reference sequence). The CDR3 covers 15 residues. The junction had 9 bases not matched to a gene; V was cut back by 5 bases and J by 6 bases. The CDR3 DNA reads TGTGCCAGTAGTGGTGGGGACAGGGGCGCCGCTGAAGCTTTCTTT. This codes for CASSGGDRGAAEAFF.

The chain couples TRBV2 to TRBJ2-1; 9 positions agree with TRBD1. The ends lost 3 bases at V and 8 bases at J; junction bases unmatched: 8. Germline V CDR1 and CDR2: SNHLY, FYNNEI. CDR3 length equals 15 residues. The CDR3: CASSDPGQGIYEQFF. CDR3 nucleotide sequence: TGTGCCAGCAGTGATCCGGGACAGGGCATCTATGAGCAGTTCTTC.

In this sample, this clonotype turned up a few times. This rearrangement joins TRBV20-1 to TRBJ1-4; TRBD1 matches at 11 bases. V lost 5 bases to trimming and J lost 8 bases; unmatched junction nucleotides: 10. The CDR3 consists of 15 residues. Germline CDR1 reads DFQATT; CDR2 reads SNEGSKA (reference sequence). The CDR3 is CSAPQWDRGGEKLFF. CDR3 in DNA: TGCAGTGCTCCCCAGTGGGACAGGGGGGGGGAAAAACTGTTTTTT.

The V call is TRBV6-2 or TRBV6-3, the J call TRBJ1-1; no firm D call. The CDR3 runs to 12 residues. Germline V gene sequence: CDR1 MNHEY, CDR2 SVGEGT. V shed 0 bases and J shed 7 bases, with 6 bases lying between them. CDR3 nucleotides: TGTGCCAGCAGTTACTCGGACCTTGAAGCTTTCTTT. Its protein product is CASSYSDLEAFF.

This sequence joins TRBV9 and TRBJ2-3; no definite D call. V lost 4 bases and J lost 5, with 11 bases in between. From germline, CDR1 is SGDLS and CDR2 YYNGEE. The CDR3 runs to 13 residues. The CDR3 loop reads CASSSPPVDTQYF. The CDR3, as DNA: TGTGCCAGCAGCTCCCCGCCCGTAGATACGCAGTATTTT. Supplemented by reference TRBV9 and TRBJ2-3, the full variable domain reads DSGVTQTPKHLITATGQRVTLRCSPRSGDLSVYWYQQSLDQGLQFLIQYYNGEERAKGNILERFSAQQFPDLHSELNLSSLELGDSALYFCASSSPPVDTQYFGPGTRLTVL.

CDR3 nucleotide sequence: TGCAGTGCTCCTCAACAGGGGGGTGACTATGGCTACACCTTC. Encoded protein: CSAPQQGGDYGYTF. The rearrangement links TRBV20-1 to TRBJ1-2, with 8 positions matching TRBD1. J was trimmed by 3 bases and V by 5 bases; bases with no gene match: 8. The CDR3 sequence is 14 residues long. Germline CDR1 and CDR2: DFQATT and SNEGSKA (reference sequence).

In this sample, this clonotype turned up many times. This chain connects TRBV11-2 to TRBJ2-2; D is undetermined. The germline V gene encodes CDR1 SGHAT and CDR2 FQNNGV. V lost 5 bases, J lost 4 bases, and 17 bases lay in between. The CDR3 extends over 16 amino acids. The CDR3 loop is CASSPPSGPITGELFF. The DNA of the CDR3 is TGTGCCAGCAGCCCCCCCTCCGGACCGATCACCGGGGAGCTGTTTTTT.

This clonotype was detected ten times or more. V is TRBV7-6 and J is TRBJ2-1; D ambiguous. The CDR3 spans 15 residues. Trimming left V 4 bases short and J 3 bases short, with 13 bases between. Per germline, CDR1 SGHVS and CDR2 FNYEAQ. As DNA, the CDR3 is TGTGCCAGCAGCTCTATGAAGGGCAGCTACAATGAGCAGTTCTTC. This gives the protein CASSSMKGSYNEQFF.

This clonotype has more than one count but fewer than ten. This chain links TRBV13 with TRBJ2-7; TRBD2 aligns across 10 bases. The CDR3 length is 15 residues. Germline trimming cut 3 bases from V and 2 bases from J; bases unmatched to any gene: 4. From germline, CDR1 is PRHDT and CDR2 FYEKMQ (reference sequence). The DNA for the CDR3 is TGTGCCAGCAGCTTCCACACTAGCGGGACCTACGAGCAGTACTTC. The encoded protein is CASSFHTSGTYEQYF.

The V call is TRBV6-6, the J call TRBJ1-2; unclear D gene. The CDR3 runs to 13 residues. Germline V CDR1 and CDR2: MNHNY, SVGAGI (reference sequence). V gave up 7 bases and J gave up 4 bases, with 13 bases separating them. CDR3 bases: TGTGCCAGCATTGGACCGATCTTCTATGGCTACACCTTC. This translates into CASIGPIFYGYTF.

This clonotype came up a few times. The chain uses TRBV12-5 and TRBJ2-4; 7 positions agree with TRBD2. Germline V gene data show CDR1 as LGHNT and CDR2 as FRNRAP. The CDR3 consists of 19 residues. The junction had 13 bases not matched to a gene; V was cut back by 2 bases and J by 0 bases. CDR3: CASGLCPLLAARAKNIQYF. CDR3 bases: TGTGCTAGTGGTTTGTGTCCACTGCTAGCGGCGAGAGCCAAAAACATTCAGTACTTC.

This clonotype occurred many times. In nucleotides, the CDR3 is TGTGCCAGCAGCCCGGTGGTAGGGGCGGGCTATGGCTACACCTTC. Amino acids: CASSPVVGAGYGYTF. The V and J genes are TRBV7-8 and TRBJ1-2; a weak D match, TRBD1 (5 bases). The CDR3 is 15 amino acids. The germline gives CDR1 SGHVS, CDR2 FQNEAQ. Trimming removed 5 bases at V and 4 bases at J, with 17 bases between. The full variable domain, rest sourced from reference TRBV7-8 and TRBJ1-2, is GAGVSQSPRYKVAKRGQDVALRCDPISGHVSLFWYQQALGQGPEFLTYFQNEAQLDKSGLPSDRFFAERPEGSVSTLKIQRTQQEDSAVYLCASSPVVGAGYGYTFGSGTRLTVV.

The chain is built from TRBV6-6 and TRBJ2-7; D remains ambiguous. Germline CDR1 and CDR2: MNHNY and SVGAGI (reference sequence). The CDR3 is 12 amino acids. The CDR3 DNA reads TGTGCCAGCAGTTACTCGTCAGGTCCTTTGTTCGTC. Protein: CASSYSSGPLFV.

This clonotype was seen a few times. This chain links TRBV7-9 with TRBJ1-2; D gene unclear. The length of the CDR3 is 15 residues. The germline V and J ends were trimmed by 2 bases and 3 bases, with 13 bases remaining between them. In germline, CDR1 is SEHNR, CDR2 FQNEAQ (reference sequence). The CDR3 protein is CASSLLPQDYYGYTF. DNA for the CDR3: TGTGCCAGCAGCTTACTCCCGCAGGACTACTATGGCTACACCTTC.